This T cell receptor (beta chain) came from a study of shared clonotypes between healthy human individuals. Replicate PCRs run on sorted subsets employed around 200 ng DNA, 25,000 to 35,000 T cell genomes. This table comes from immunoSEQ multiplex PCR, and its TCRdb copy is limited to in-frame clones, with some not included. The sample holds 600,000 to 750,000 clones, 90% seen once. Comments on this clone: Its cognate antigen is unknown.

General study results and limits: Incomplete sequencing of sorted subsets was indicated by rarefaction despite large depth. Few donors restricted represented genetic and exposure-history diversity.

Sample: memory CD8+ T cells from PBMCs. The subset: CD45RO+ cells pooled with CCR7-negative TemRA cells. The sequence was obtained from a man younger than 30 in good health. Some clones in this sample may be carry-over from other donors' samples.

The CDR3 loop reads CASRGQGTYEQYF. DNA of the CDR3: TGTGCCAGCAGGGGGCAAGGGACCTACGAGCAGTACTTC. The chain couples TRBV27 to TRBJ2-7; TRBD1 is a possible D gene (5 bases). Trimming stripped 6 bases from V and 2 bases from J, with 11 bases between. The CDR3 extends over 13 amino acids. Germline V CDR1 and CDR2: MNHEY, SMNVEV (reference sequence).